The sequence of this TCR beta chain was determined in a study of blood T cell repertoires in COVID-19. Clones were read by immunoSEQ multiplex PCR, and TCRdb kept only the in-frame ones, dropping some. Among about 270,000 clones, about 89% were seen once, and the ten largest hold about 2.7%. Germline CDR1 reads MNHEY; CDR2 reads SVGAGI. CDR3 length: 12 amino acids. Trimming shortened V by 5 bases and J by 8 bases, and 12 bases separated the two germline ends. The rearrangement links TRBV6-5 to TRBJ1-1, with D hard to call. This receptor was identified in a woman between 18 and 29 years old who had recovered from COVID-19. Sequences were obtained from PBMCs or T cells enriched from blood (not recorded which). The CDR3 reads CASSPHPREAFF. CDR3 coding DNA: TGTGCCAGCAGTCCCCACCCTAGGGAAGCTTTCTTT.